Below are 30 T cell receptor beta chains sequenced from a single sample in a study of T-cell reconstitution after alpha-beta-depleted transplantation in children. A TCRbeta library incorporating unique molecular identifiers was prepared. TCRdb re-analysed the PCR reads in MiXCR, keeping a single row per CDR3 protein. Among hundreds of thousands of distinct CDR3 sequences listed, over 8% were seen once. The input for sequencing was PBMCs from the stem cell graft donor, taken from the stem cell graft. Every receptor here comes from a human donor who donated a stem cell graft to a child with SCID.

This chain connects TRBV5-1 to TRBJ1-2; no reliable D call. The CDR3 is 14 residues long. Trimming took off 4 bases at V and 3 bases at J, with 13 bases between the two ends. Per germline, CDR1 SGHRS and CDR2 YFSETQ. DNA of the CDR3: TGCGCCAGCAGCCTCACTACAGCGGACTATGGCTACACCTTC. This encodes CASSLTTADYGYTF. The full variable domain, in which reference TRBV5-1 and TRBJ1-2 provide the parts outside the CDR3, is KAGVTQTPRYLIKTRGQQVTLSCSPISGHRSVSWYQQTPGQGLQFLFEYFSETQRNKGNFPGRFSGRQFSNSRSEMNVSTLELGDSALYLCASSLTTADYGYTFGSGTRLTVV.

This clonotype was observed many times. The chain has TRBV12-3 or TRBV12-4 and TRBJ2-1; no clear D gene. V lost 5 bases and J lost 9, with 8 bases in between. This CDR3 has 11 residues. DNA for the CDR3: TGTGCCAGCAGTCCCTTGGGTGAGCAGTTCTTC. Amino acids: CASSPLGEQFF.

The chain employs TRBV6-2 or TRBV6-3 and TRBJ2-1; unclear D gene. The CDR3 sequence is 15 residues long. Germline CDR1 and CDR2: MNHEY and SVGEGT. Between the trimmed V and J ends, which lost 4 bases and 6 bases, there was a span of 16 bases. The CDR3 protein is CASSSFRAPFNEQFF. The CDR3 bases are TGTGCCAGCAGTTCATTTAGGGCCCCTTTCAATGAGCAGTTCTTC.

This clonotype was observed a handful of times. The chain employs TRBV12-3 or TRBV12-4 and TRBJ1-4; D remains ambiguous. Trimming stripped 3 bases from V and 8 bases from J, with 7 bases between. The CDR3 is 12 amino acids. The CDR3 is CASSFGREKLFF. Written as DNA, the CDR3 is TGTGCCAGCAGTTTCGGTAGGGAAAAACTGTTTTTT.

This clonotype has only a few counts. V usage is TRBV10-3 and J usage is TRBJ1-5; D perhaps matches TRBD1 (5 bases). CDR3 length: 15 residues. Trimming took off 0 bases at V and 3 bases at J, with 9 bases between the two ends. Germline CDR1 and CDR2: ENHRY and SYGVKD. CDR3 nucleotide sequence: TGTGCCATCAGTGAGTCGGGACCGAACAATCAGCCCCAGCATTTT. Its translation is CAISESGPNNQPQHF.

CDR3 region: CASSLAHLLNTEAFF. The CDR3 DNA follows: TGTGCCAGCAGCTTAGCGCACCTCCTAAACACTGAAGCTTTCTTT. J is TRBJ1-1 and V is TRBV7-2, with no clear D. Germline lookup yields CDR1 SGHTA and CDR2 FQGNSA. Trimming removed 0 bases at V and 2 bases at J, with 10 bases between. The length of the CDR3 is 15 residues. Full variable domain (rest looked up from reference TRBV7-2 and TRBJ1-1): GAGVSQSPSNKVTEKGKDVELRCDPISGHTALYWYRQSLGQGLEFLIYFQGNSAPDKSGLPSDRFSAERTGGSVSTLTIQRTQQEDSAVYLCASSLAHLLNTEAFFGQGTRLTVV.

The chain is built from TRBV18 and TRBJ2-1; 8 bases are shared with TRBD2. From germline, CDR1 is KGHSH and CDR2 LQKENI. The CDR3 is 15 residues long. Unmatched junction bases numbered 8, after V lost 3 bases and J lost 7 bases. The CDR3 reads CASSPGGGPQNEQFF. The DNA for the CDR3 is TGTGCCAGCTCACCCGGCGGGGGGCCTCAGAATGAGCAGTTCTTC.

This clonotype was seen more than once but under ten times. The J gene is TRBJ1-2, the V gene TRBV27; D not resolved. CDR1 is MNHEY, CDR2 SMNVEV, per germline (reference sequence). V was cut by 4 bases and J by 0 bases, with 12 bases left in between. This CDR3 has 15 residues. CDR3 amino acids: CASSYFGGSNYGYTF. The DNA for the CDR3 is TGTGCCAGCAGTTATTTCGGCGGATCTAACTATGGCTACACCTTC.

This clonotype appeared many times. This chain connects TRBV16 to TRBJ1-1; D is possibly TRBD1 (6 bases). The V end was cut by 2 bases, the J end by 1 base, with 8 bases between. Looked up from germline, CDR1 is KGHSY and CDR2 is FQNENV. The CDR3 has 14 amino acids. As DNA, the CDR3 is TGTGCCAGCAGCCAACCGGGGGCGAACACTGAAGCTTTCTTT. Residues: CASSQPGANTEAFF.

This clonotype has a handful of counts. CDR3 coding DNA: TGTGCCAGCAGTTTTTTAATTTATGGGGCAGATACGCAGTATTTT. Its translation is CASSFLIYGADTQYF. The chain joins TRBV12-3 or TRBV12-4 to TRBJ2-3; no reliable D call. V shed 3 bases and J shed 4 bases, with 14 bases lying between them. CDR3 length: 15 amino acids.

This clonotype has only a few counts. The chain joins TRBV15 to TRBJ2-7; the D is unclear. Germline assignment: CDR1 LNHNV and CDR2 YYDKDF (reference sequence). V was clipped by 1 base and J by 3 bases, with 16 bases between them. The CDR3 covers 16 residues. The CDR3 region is CATSRGAADTSYEQYF. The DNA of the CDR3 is TGTGCCACCAGCAGAGGGGCCGCAGATACAAGCTACGAGCAGTACTTC.

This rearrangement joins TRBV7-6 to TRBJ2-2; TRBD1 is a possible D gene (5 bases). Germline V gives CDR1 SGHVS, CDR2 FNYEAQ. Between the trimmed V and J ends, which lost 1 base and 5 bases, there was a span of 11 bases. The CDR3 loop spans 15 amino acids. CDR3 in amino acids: CASSLDRPRTGELFF. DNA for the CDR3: TGTGCCAGCAGCTTAGACAGGCCCCGGACCGGGGAGCTGTTTTTT.

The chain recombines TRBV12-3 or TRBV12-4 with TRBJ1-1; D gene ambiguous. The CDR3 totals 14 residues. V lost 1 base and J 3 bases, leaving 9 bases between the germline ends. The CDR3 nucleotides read TGTGCCAGCAGTTTAGGGTTCGGTGACACTGAAGCTTTCTTT. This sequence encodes CASSLGFGDTEAFF.

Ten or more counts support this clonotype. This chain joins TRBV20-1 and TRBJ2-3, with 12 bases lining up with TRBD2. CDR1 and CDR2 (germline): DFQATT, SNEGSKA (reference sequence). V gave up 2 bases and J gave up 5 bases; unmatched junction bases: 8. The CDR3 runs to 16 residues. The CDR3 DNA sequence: TGCAGTGCTAGACGGCTAGCGGGGGGGCTTGGAGATACGCAGTATTTT. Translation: CSARRLAGGLGDTQYF.

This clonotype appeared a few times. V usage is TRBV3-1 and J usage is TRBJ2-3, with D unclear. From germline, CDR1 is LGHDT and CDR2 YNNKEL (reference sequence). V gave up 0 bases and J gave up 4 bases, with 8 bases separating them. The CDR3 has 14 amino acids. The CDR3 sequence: CASSQDLGSDTQYF. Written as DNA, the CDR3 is TGTGCCAGCAGCCAAGATTTGGGATCAGATACGCAGTATTTT.

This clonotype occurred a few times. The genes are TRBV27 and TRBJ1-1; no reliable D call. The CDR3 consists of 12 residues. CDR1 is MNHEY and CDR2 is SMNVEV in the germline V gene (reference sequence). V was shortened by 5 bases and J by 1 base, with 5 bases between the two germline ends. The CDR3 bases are TGTGCCAGCAGTAAGTGGAACACTGAAGCTTTCTTT. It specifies CASSKWNTEAFF.

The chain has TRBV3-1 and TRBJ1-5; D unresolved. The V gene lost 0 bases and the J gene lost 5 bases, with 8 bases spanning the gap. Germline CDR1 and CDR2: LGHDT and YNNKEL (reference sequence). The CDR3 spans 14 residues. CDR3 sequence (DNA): TGTGCCAGCAGCCAAGAAGGTCGGCATCAGCCCCAGCATTTT. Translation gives CASSQEGRHQPQHF.

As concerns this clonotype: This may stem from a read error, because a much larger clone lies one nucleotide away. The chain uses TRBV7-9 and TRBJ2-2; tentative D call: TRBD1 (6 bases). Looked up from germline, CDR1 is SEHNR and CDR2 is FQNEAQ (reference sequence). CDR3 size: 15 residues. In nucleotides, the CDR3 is TGTGCCAGCAGCGAGGGACACGCGAACACCCGGGAGCTGTTTTTT. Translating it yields CASSEGHANTRELFF.

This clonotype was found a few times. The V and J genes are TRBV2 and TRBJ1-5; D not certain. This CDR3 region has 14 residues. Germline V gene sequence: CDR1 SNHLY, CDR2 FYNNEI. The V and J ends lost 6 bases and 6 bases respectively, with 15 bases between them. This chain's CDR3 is CASSDNRLGQPQHF. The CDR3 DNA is TGTGCCAGCAGCGATAACCGACTGGGTCAGCCCCAGCATTTT.

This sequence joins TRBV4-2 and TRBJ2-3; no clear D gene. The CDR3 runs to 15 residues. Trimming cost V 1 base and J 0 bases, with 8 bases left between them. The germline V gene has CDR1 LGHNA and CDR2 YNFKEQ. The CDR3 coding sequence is TGTGCCAGCAGCCAAGGGCTCATCAGCACAGATACGCAGTATTTT. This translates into CASSQGLISTDTQYF.

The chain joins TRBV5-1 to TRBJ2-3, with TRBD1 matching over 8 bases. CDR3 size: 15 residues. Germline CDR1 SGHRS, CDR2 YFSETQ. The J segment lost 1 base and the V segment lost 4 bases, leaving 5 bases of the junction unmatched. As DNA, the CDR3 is TGCGCCAGCAGCCGGACAGGGTTTGGCACAGATACGCAGTATTTT. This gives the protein CASSRTGFGTDTQYF.

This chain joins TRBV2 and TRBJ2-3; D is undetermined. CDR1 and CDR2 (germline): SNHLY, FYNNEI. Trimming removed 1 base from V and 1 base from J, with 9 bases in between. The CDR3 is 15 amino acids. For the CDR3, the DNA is TGTGCCAGCAGTGAAGGACTCAGAGGCACAGATACGCAGTATTTT. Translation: CASSEGLRGTDTQYF.

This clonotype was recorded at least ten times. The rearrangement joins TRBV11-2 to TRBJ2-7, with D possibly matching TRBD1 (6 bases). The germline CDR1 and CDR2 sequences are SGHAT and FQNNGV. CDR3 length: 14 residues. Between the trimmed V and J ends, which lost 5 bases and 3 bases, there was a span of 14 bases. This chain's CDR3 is CASSPWDINYEQYF. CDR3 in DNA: TGTGCCAGCAGCCCGTGGGACATTAACTACGAGCAGTACTTC.

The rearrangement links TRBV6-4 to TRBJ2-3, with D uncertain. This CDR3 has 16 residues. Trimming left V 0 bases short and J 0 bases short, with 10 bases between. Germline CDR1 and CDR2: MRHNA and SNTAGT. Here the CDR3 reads CASSDSWYSSTDTQYF. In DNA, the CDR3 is TGTGCCAGCAGTGACTCGTGGTATTCTAGCACAGATACGCAGTATTTT.

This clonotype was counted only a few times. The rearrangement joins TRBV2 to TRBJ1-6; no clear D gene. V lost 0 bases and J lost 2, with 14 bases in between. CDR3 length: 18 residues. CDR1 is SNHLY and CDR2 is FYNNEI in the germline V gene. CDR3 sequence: CASSEASKGGTYNSPLHF. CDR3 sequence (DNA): TGTGCCAGCAGTGAAGCGTCGAAGGGTGGTACCTATAATTCACCCCTCCACTTT.

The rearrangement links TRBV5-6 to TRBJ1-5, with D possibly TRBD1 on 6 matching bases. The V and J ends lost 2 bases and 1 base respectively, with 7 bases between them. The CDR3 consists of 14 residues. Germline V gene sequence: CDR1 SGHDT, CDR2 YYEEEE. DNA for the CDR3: TGTGCCAGCAGCTTCGACAGGAGCAATCAGCCCCAGCATTTT. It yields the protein CASSFDRSNQPQHF.

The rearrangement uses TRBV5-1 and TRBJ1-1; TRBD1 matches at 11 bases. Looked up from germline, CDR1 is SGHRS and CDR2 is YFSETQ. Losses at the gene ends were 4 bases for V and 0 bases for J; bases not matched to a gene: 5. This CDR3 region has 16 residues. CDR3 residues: CASSLRTGGLNTEAFF. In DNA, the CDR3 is TGCGCCAGCAGCCTCCGGACAGGGGGCCTGAACACTGAAGCTTTCTTT. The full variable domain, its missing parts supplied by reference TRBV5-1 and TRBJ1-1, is KAGVTQTPRYLIKTRGQQVTLSCSPISGHRSVSWYQQTPGQGLQFLFEYFSETQRNKGNFPGRFSGRQFSNSRSEMNVSTLELGDSALYLCASSLRTGGLNTEAFFGQGTRLTVV.

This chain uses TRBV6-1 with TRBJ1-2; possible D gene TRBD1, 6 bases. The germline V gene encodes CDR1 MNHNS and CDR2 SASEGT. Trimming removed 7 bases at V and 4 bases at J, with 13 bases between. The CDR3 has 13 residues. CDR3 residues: CASTRGQSYGYTF. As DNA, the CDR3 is TGTGCCAGCACCAGAGGACAGTCCTATGGCTACACCTTC.

CDR3 protein: CSAKRDRGSLNYGYTF. The CDR3 DNA reads TGCAGTGCTAAACGGGACAGGGGGTCTCTCAACTATGGCTACACCTTC. This chain joins TRBV20-1 and TRBJ1-2; 11 nucleotides line up with TRBD1. CDR3 size: 16 residues. The germline V gene has CDR1 DFQATT and CDR2 SNEGSKA (reference sequence). J gave up 2 bases and V 4 bases, and 9 bases lay outside the gene matches.

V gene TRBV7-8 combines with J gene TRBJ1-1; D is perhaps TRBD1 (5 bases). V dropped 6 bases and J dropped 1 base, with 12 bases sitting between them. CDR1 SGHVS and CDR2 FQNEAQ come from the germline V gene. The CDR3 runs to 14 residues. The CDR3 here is CASSAGRGNTEAFF. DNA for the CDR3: TGTGCCAGCAGTGCGGGACGGGGGAACACTGAAGCTTTCTTT.